Following are 27 T cell receptor delta chains from one sample sequenced in a study of gamma-delta T cells after stem cell transplantation. TCRdb processed the RT-PCR reads again with the CATT caller. This repertoire shows under 1,500 delta-chain clones, roughly 13% found once; its top ten account for under 35%. Sequenced input: gamma-delta T cells. All receptors derive from a human donor. It is not recorded whose cells these are; they may come from a transplant donor.

The sample holds a few counts of this clone. The protein TCRdb gives is from a much larger clone and does not agree with this DNA's translation at residue 10, likely a read error; the protein shown here comes from the DNA. This rearrangement joins TRDV2 to TRDJ1; D remains ambiguous. CDR3 size: 14 residues. Germline CDR1 and CDR2: GEAIGNYY and EKD. Trimming cost V 0 bases and J 6 bases, with 13 bases left between them. DNA of the CDR3: TGTGCCTGTGACACCGTGGTACTTACCAATAAACTCATCTTT. Translating gives CACDTVVLTNKLIF.

On this clone itself: TCRdb lists the protein of a much larger clone for this DNA, which differs at residue 6, so this is likely a read error; the protein given here is translated from the DNA itself. The CDR3 protein is CACDTAVYTNLGDTDKLIF. CDR3 nucleotide sequence: TGTGCCTGTGACACCGCGGTGTATACGAATCTGGGGGATACCGATAAACTCATCTTT. V and J are TRDV2 and TRDJ1, with 9 positions matching TRDD3. V was clipped by 0 bases and J by 2 bases; unmatched bases: 15. Germline V CDR1 and CDR2: GEAIGNYY, EKD. The CDR3 length is 19 residues.

In the case of this clone: A read error likely explains why the TCRdb protein, taken from a much larger clone, differs from this DNA's translation at residue 12; the protein shown is translated from the DNA. The chain joins TRDV2 to TRDJ1; 13 bases align to TRDD3. The CDR3 extends over 18 amino acids. After removal of 0 bases from V and 8 bases from J, the junction contained 14 bases not matched to a gene. CDR1 is GEAIGNYY and CDR2 is EKD in the germline V gene. The CDR3 sequence is CACDTLLLGDTEMGKLIF. For the CDR3, the DNA is TGTGCCTGTGACACCCTTCTACTGGGGGATACGGAGATGGGGAAACTCATCTTT.

Concerning this clone: This is likely an artifact of a read error, given a far larger clone one base away. At the DNA level, this CDR3 is encoded by other sequences in the same sample as well. The rearrangement links TRDV2 to TRDJ1, with 11 bases lining up with TRDD3. This CDR3 has 20 amino acids. The junction had 22 bases not matched to a gene; V was cut back by 3 bases and J by 5 bases. Germline V gives CDR1 GEAIGNYY, CDR2 EKD. CDR3 DNA: TGTGCCTGTGACTTGATGTCGGCGGGGCTGGGGGATACATCCACTGATAAACTCATCTTT. Encoded protein: CACDLMSAGLGDTSTDKLIF.

The sample holds a few counts of this clone. This probably arose from a read error, given a far larger clone one base away. The genes are TRDV2 and TRDJ1, with a possible D match to TRDD3 (6 bases). The CDR3 is made up of 17 amino acids. Germline V gene sequence: CDR1 GEAIGNYY, CDR2 EKD. V lost 4 bases, J lost 8 bases, and 28 bases lay in between. The CDR3 loop is CACEQRGEPKRAQKLIF. The CDR3 DNA sequence: TGTGCCTGTGAACAACGGGGGGAACCGAAAAGGGCCCAAAAACTCATCTTT.

By share of the sample, this clone is medium-sized. A far larger clone is off by one base, so a read error is likely. This chain joins TRDV2 and TRDJ1, with 9 bases lining up with TRDD3. CDR3 size: 17 residues. CDR1 and CDR2 from the germline V gene are GEAIGNYY and EKD. The V segment lost 4 bases and the J segment 12 bases; nucleotides outside the gene matches: 23. DNA of the CDR3: TGTGCCTGTGAACAACTGGGGGAACCGAAAAGGGCCCAAAAATTCATCTTT. Translating gives CACEQLGEPKRAQKFIF.

The sample holds a few counts of this clone. The protein given by TCRdb reflects a much larger clone and differs at residue 9 from this DNA's translation, likely from a read error; the protein shown is the DNA's translation. V gene TRDV2 combines with J gene TRDJ1, with a weak D call TRDD3 (6 bases). The CDR3 length is 18 residues. Per germline, CDR1 GEAIGNYY and CDR2 EKD. V dropped 3 bases and J dropped 0 bases, with 22 bases sitting between them. The CDR3: CACDSLTGRSPYTDKLIF. In nucleotides, the CDR3 is TGTGCCTGTGACTCCCTCACTGGGAGATCCCCTTACACCGATAAACTCATCTTT.

This clone was counted between two and nine times. With a far larger clone one base away, a read error is the likely cause. Other DNA sequences in this specimen translate into the identical CDR3. The J gene is TRDJ1, the V gene TRDV2; possible D gene TRDD3, 6 bases. Between the trimmed V and J ends, which lost 3 bases and 0 bases, there was a span of 25 bases. The CDR3 is 19 amino acids. CDR1 is GEAIGNYY and CDR2 is EKD in the germline V gene. CDR3 region: CACDRLGDPPHLYTDKLIF. As DNA, the CDR3 is TGTGCCTGTGACCGCCTAGGGGATCCCCCCCACTTATACACCGATAAACTCATCTTT.

This clone is judged large. The rearrangement joins TRDV2 to TRDJ1, with 11 bases fitting TRDD3. Unmatched junction bases numbered 17, after V lost 0 bases and J lost 9 bases. Germline assignment: CDR1 GEAIGNYY and CDR2 EKD. The CDR3 runs to 18 residues. The CDR3 DNA follows: TGTGCCTGTGACACCGTTACCAGGCTGGGGGATACCCACCCGCAACTCATCTTT. It codes for CACDTVTRLGDTHPQLIF.

This clone was observed a few times. The chain couples TRDV2 to TRDJ1, with D maybe TRDD2 (5 bases). The CDR3 runs to 17 residues. The V end lost 4 bases, the J end lost 1 base, and 21 bases lay between the germline ends. Per the germline V gene, CDR1 is GEAIGNYY and CDR2 is EKD. CDR3 sequence reads: CACETLPFDKSTDKLIF. In nucleotides, the CDR3 is TGTGCCTGTGAGACCCTACCTTTCGATAAAAGCACCGATAAACTCATCTTT.

A word on this clone: TCRdb's protein for this DNA is that of a much larger clone and differs from the translation at residue 9, likely a read error; the protein shown is the DNA translation. The chain uses TRDV2 and TRDJ1; 10 bases line up with TRDD3. Germline V gives CDR1 GEAIGNYY, CDR2 EKD. The CDR3 spans 19 residues. V shed 2 bases, J shed 2 bases, and the junction held 16 bases outside the gene matches. CDR3 nucleotide sequence: TGTGCCTGTGACAGGCTTGCCCCGCGTGCACTGGGGGATACCGATAAACTCATCTTT. The encoded protein is CACDRLAPRALGDTDKLIF.

This clone was counted only a few times. TCRdb's protein for this DNA is that of a much larger clone and differs from the translation at residue 3, likely a read error; the protein shown is the DNA translation. The rearrangement uses TRDV2 and TRDJ1; 8 positions agree with TRDD3. CDR3 length: 17 amino acids. The germline gives CDR1 GEAIGNYY, CDR2 EKD. The CDR3 spells CAGDTVEGAGGQGRLIF. The CDR3 DNA sequence: TGTGCCGGTGACACCGTGGAAGGGGCTGGGGGACAAGGGAGACTCATCTTT.

To note about this clone: This likely came from a read error, as a far larger clone is one base away. J is TRDJ1 and V is TRDV2, with 9 bases aligning to TRDD3. Germline V gene lookup returns CDR1 GEAIGNYY and CDR2 EKD. Unmatched junction bases numbered 20, after V lost 4 bases and J lost 9 bases. This CDR3 has 17 residues. CDR3 protein: CACEQLGEPKRAQQLIF. CDR3 nucleotides: TGTGCCTGTGAACAACTGGGGGAACCGAAAAGGGCCCAACAACTCATCTTT.

With regard to this clone: A far larger clone is just one base off, so this is likely a read error. This chain uses TRDV2 with TRDJ1; 11 positions match TRDD3. After removal of 2 bases from V and 8 bases from J, the junction contained 9 bases not matched to a gene. Germline V gene lookup returns CDR1 GEAIGNYY and CDR2 EKD. The CDR3 spans 15 residues. In nucleotides, the CDR3 is TGTGCCTGTGACATGCTGGGGGATACATCAGGGAAACTCATCTTT. It translates to CACDMLGDTSGKLIF.

This clone was recorded a few times. TCRdb lists the protein of a much larger clone for this DNA, which differs at residue 3, so this is likely a read error; the protein given here is translated from the DNA itself. This chain links TRDV2 with TRDJ2, with TRDD3 matching over 10 bases. CDR1 is GEAIGNYY, CDR2 EKD, per germline. This CDR3 is 15 amino acids long. Here the CDR3 reads CASDTVLGDTAQLFF. In DNA, the CDR3 is TGTGCCAGTGACACCGTACTGGGGGATACAGCACAACTCTTCTTT.

With respect to this clone: Since a far larger clone is one base different, this is likely a read error. This chain uses TRDV2 with TRDJ1; 13 positions match TRDD3. The CDR3 length is 23 residues. CDR1 is GEAIGNYY and CDR2 is EKD in the germline V gene. The CDR3 DNA reads TGTGCCTGTGACACCCTCGGGCCCCCCTTACTGGGGGATACGCTTCAGTACACCGATCAACTCATCTTT. Protein product: CACDTLGPPLLGDTLQYTDQLIF.

The chain carries TRDV2 and TRDJ1, with 13 positions matching TRDD3. CDR1 and CDR2 from the germline V gene are GEAIGNYY and EKD. The CDR3 runs 17 residues. The trim removed 2 bases at V and 3 bases at J, leaving 8 bases unmatched. The CDR3 sequence: CACDIISTGGYADKLIF. The CDR3, as DNA: TGTGCCTGTGACATCATAAGTACTGGGGGATACGCCGATAAACTCATCTTT.

A note on this clone: A far bigger clonotype differs at one base, so this is likely a read error. The V gene is TRDV2, the J gene TRDJ1; D might be TRDD2 or TRDD3, each matching 7 bases. The V gene lost 3 bases and the J gene lost 4 bases, with 29 bases spanning the gap. CDR3 length equals 19 residues. The V gene's germline CDR1 is GEAIGNYY and CDR2 EKD. CDR3 nucleotides: TGTGCCTGTGACGCGGCGGGCTTTCCTACTGGGGCTTATGGCGATAAACTCATCTTT. Protein sequence: CACDAAGFPTGAYGDKLIF.

This clone was recorded a few times. The protein recorded in TCRdb matches a much larger clone and deviates from this DNA's translation at residue 10, suggesting a read error; the protein here is obtained by translating the DNA. V gene TRDV2 combines with J gene TRDJ1, with D perhaps matching TRDD1 or TRDD3 (5 bases each). CDR3 length equals 14 residues. Germline V gives CDR1 GEAIGNYY, CDR2 EKD. Here the CDR3 reads CACDQILDAEKLIF. The CDR3 nucleotides are TGTGCCTGTGACCAAATACTGGACGCCGAGAAACTCATCTTT.

To note about this clone: TCRdb's listed protein matches a much larger clone and diverges from this DNA's translation at residue 3, likely through a read error; the protein shown comes from the DNA. V usage is TRDV2 and J usage is TRDJ1; TRDD3 matches at 9 bases. The CDR3 runs to 13 residues. Per germline, CDR1 GEAIGNYY and CDR2 EKD. CDR3 coding DNA: TGTGCCTATGACGGACTGGGGGAGAATAAACTCATCTTT. It is translated as CAYDGLGENKLIF.

A word on this clone: Since a far larger clone is one base different, this is likely a read error. The chain combines TRDV2 with TRDJ3; 10 bases are shared with TRDD3. Germline V lookup: CDR1 GEAIGNYY, CDR2 EKD. With 0 bases clipped from V and 1 base from J, the junction kept 11 bases outside the gene matches. The CDR3 is 21 residues long. The CDR3 DNA sequence: TGTGCCTGTGACACCGCGGGATTCTACTGGGGGATGTCCTGGGACACCCGACAGATGTTTTTC. It encodes CACDTAGFYWGMSWDTRQMFF.

About this clone: The likely explanation is a read error, given a far larger clone one base away. This CDR3 is also generated by other DNA sequences in the sample. The chain uses TRDV2 and TRDJ1; the match to TRDD3 covers 13 bases. Germline CDR1 and CDR2: GEAIGNYY and EKD. The CDR3 extends over 16 amino acids. DNA of the CDR3: TGTGCCTGTGACACCTTACTGGGGGATACGACCGATAAACTCATTTTT. It yields the protein CACDTLLGDTTDKLIF.

To note about this clone: A read error is likely here: a far larger clone is one base away. At the DNA level, this CDR3 is encoded by other sequences in the same sample as well. This chain joins TRDV2 and TRDJ1; 11 positions match TRDD3. V lost 3 bases and J lost 2; bases outside the gene matches: 25. This CDR3 spans 22 amino acids. CDR1 is GEAIGNYY and CDR2 is EKD in the germline V gene. As DNA, the CDR3 is TGTGCCTGTGACTATCTCAAAGGTCTTCCTACGTTGGGGGATACGCCGACCGATAAACTCATCTTT. Translation gives CACDYLKGLPTLGDTPTDKLIF.

There are a few counts of this clone. This likely reflects a read error, since a far larger clone is one base away. In the same sample, other DNA sequences code for this CDR3. The V gene is TRDV2, the J gene TRDJ1; 9 bases map to TRDD3. The CDR3 runs 18 residues. The germline gives CDR1 GEAIGNYY, CDR2 EKD. V shed 4 bases, J shed 0 bases, and the junction held 14 bases outside the gene matches. The CDR3 loop reads CACDSITSGGSYTDKLIF. In DNA, the CDR3 is TGTGCCTGTGATTCTATAACCTCTGGGGGATCCTACACCGATAAACTCATCTTT.

As for this clone: A much larger clone lies a single base off, so this may be a read error. The chain links TRDV2 to TRDJ1; 9 nucleotides match TRDD3. The CDR3 is made up of 21 amino acids. J lost 0 bases, V lost 0 bases, and 19 bases had no gene match. Germline V gene sequence: CDR1 GEAIGNYY, CDR2 EKD. As DNA, the CDR3 is TGTGCCTGTGACACCGAGCCCTCAGGGCTGGGGGATGGTGAGGACACCGATAAACTCATCTTT. Amino acid sequence: CACDTEPSGLGDGEDTDKLIF.

This clone has more than one count but fewer than ten. This is likely an artifact of a read error, given a far larger clone one base away. The same CDR3 also results from other DNA sequences found in this sample. This chain links TRDV2 with TRDJ1; D not certain. Looked up from germline, CDR1 is GEAIGNYY and CDR2 is EKD. The CDR3 loop spans 14 amino acids. Trimming took off 4 bases at V and 2 bases at J, with 13 bases between the two ends. CDR3 loop: CACDTVGKTDKLIF. For the CDR3, the DNA is TGTGCCTGTGATACCGTTGGGAAGACCGATAAACTCATCTTT.

Worth noting for this clone: The TCRdb protein, from a much larger clone, departs from this DNA's translation at residue 4, likely by read error; the protein shown derives from the DNA. The chain couples TRDV2 to TRDJ1; 8 bases are a match to TRDD3. Trimming took 5 bases from V and 0 from J; bases not matched to a gene: 19. Per the germline V gene, CDR1 is GEAIGNYY and CDR2 is EKD. The CDR3 extends over 19 amino acids. This chain's CDR3 is CACATVGSGTGGYTDKLIF. DNA for the CDR3: TGTGCCTGTGCCACGGTCGGTAGTGGTACTGGGGGCTACACCGATAAACTCATCTTT.